The 28 T cell receptor beta chains presented below share a single source sample, sequenced in a study of identical twins. TCRdb re-derived calls from the 5' RACE reads in MiXCR, one entry per CDR3 protein. The sample yields roughly 1.6 million distinct CDR3 sequences, about 31% seen once. The sequenced material came from cord blood. The source is a newborn girl in good health.

The chain is built from TRBV28 and TRBJ2-1; D not certain. Germline V gives CDR1 MDHEN, CDR2 SYDVKM. The CDR3 is made up of 16 amino acids. V was shortened by 3 bases and J by 1 base, with 13 bases between the two germline ends. CDR3 region: CASSLPRAPSYNEQFF. CDR3 coding DNA: TGTGCCAGCAGTTTGCCCCGGGCCCCTTCCTACAATGAGCAGTTCTTC.

This chain joins TRBV28 and TRBJ2-7; 7 nucleotides align to TRBD2. Germline CDR1 is MDHEN and CDR2 is SYDVKM. V was pared by 6 bases and J by 2 bases, with 10 bases of the junction left unmatched. The CDR3 runs 15 residues. The CDR3 nucleotides are TGTGCCAGCAGCTACACCAACGGACTAGCCTACGAGCAGTACTTC. Translated, it gives CASSYTNGLAYEQYF.

This sequence joins TRBV2 and TRBJ2-3; 14 nucleotides align to TRBD2. There are 15 residues in the CDR3. Germline CDR1 and CDR2: SNHLY and FYNNEI. V shed 4 bases and J 8 bases; nucleotides not matched to a gene: 5. The CDR3 DNA reads TGTGCCAGCAGTGCGGAGACTAGCGGGAGGGGTACGCAGTATTTT. Encoded protein: CASSAETSGRGTQYF.

This chain joins TRBV29-1 and TRBJ2-1; D remains unclear. Germline V gene data show CDR1 as SQVTM and CDR2 as ANQGSEA. V was cut by 5 bases and J by 0 bases, with 11 bases left in between. The CDR3 runs to 14 residues. The CDR3 coding sequence is TGCAGCGTTCCCCGAATCCCCTCCTACAATGAGCAGTTCTTC. Amino acid sequence: CSVPRIPSYNEQFF.

The chain's CDR3 is CASSLFTGNTEAFF. The CDR3, as DNA: TGTGCCAGCAGTTTATTTACAGGGAACACTGAAGCTTTCTTT. This chain uses TRBV27 with TRBJ1-1, with D maybe TRBD1 (5 bases). Between the trimmed V and J ends, which lost 1 base and 1 base, there was a span of 7 bases. CDR3 length: 14 residues. Germline V lookup: CDR1 MNHEY, CDR2 SMNVEV (reference sequence).

This clonotype showed up just a few times. This chain joins TRBV5-1 and TRBJ2-1; 9 nucleotides align to TRBD2. Losses at the gene ends were 2 bases for V and 9 bases for J; bases not matched to a gene: 9. This CDR3 is 15 amino acids long. Germline assignment: CDR1 SGHRS and CDR2 YFSETQ. CDR3 region: CASSFGLAGEGEQFF. CDR3 nucleotide sequence: TGCGCCAGCAGCTTTGGGTTAGCGGGAGAAGGTGAGCAGTTCTTC.

Remarks on this clonotype: A much bigger clone sits one base away, suggesting this may be a read error. CDR3 DNA: TGCGTCAGCAGCCGTGGACAGGGGAACTATGGCTACACCTTC. Translating gives CVSSRGQGNYGYTF. The genes are TRBV5-1 and TRBJ1-2; 9 bases line up with TRBD1. This CDR3 has 14 amino acids. Germline V lookup: CDR1 SGHRS, CDR2 YFSETQ.

The V call is TRBV27, the J call TRBJ2-1; D is unresolved. Germline CDR1 is MNHEY and CDR2 is SMNVEV (reference sequence). The CDR3 extends over 15 amino acids. The V end was cut by 6 bases, the J end by 2 bases, with 14 bases between. The CDR3 protein is CASRNFETTYNEQFF. In DNA, the CDR3 is TGTGCCAGCAGAAACTTTGAAACGACCTACAATGAGCAGTTCTTC.

This clonotype was detected a few times. The rearrangement joins TRBV20-1 to TRBJ2-1; 11 nucleotides line up with TRBD2. The CDR3 contains 16 residues. Germline loops: CDR1 DFQATT, CDR2 SNEGSKA (reference sequence). Trimming cost V 6 bases and J 4 bases; bases outside gene matches: 11. The CDR3 nucleotides are TGCAGTGCGCGGGCGATAGCGGGGGGGGTTTACAATGAGCAGTTCTTC. Translation gives CSARAIAGGVYNEQFF.

This chain connects TRBV30 to TRBJ1-2; D is possibly TRBD1 (5 bases). Germline CDR1 reads GTSNPN; CDR2 reads SVGIG (reference sequence). V was clipped by 5 bases and J by 4 bases, with 11 bases between them. CDR3 length equals 12 residues. In nucleotides, the CDR3 is TGTGCCTGGGGTGAGGGGATCTATGGCTACACCTTC. Encoded protein: CAWGEGIYGYTF.

This clonotype was seen more than once but under ten times. This CDR3 is CASSESRDSYEQYF. The CDR3 nucleotides read TGTGCCAGCAGTGAATCCAGGGACTCCTACGAGCAGTACTTC. The chain couples TRBV25-1 to TRBJ2-7; a weak D match, TRBD1 (5 bases). With 1 base removed from V and 0 bases from J, the gap between germline ends came to 7 bases. The germline V gene encodes CDR1 MGHDK and CDR2 SYGVNS. The CDR3 spans 14 residues.

The sample holds a few counts of this clonotype. This chain uses TRBV5-1 with TRBJ2-3, with 10 bases matching TRBD2. Trimming took 5 bases from V and 3 from J; bases not matched to a gene: 9. The CDR3 loop spans 16 amino acids. The germline gives CDR1 SGHRS, CDR2 YFSETQ. CDR3 nucleotides: TGCGCCAGCAGGATATGGGGACTAGCGAAGACAGATACGCAGTATTTT. Protein product: CASRIWGLAKTDTQYF.

This chain links TRBV9 with TRBJ2-5; D may match TRBD1 or TRBD2 (6 bases each). Between the trimmed V and J ends, which lost 3 bases and 11 bases, there was a span of 26 bases. Germline V CDR1 and CDR2: SGDLS, YYNGEE. The CDR3 runs to 16 residues. CDR3 protein: CASSGGAGSLYNEQYF. Written as DNA, the CDR3 is TGTGCCAGCAGCGGGGGGGCGGGATCCCTCTACAATGAGCAGTACTTC.

The rearrangement joins TRBV20-1 to TRBJ1-5, with a weak D call TRBD1 (5 bases). Trimming stripped 1 base from V and 2 bases from J, with 18 bases between. The CDR3 has 17 residues. Per germline, CDR1 DFQATT and CDR2 SNEGSKA (reference sequence). The CDR3 bases are TGCAGTGCTAGAGTCGGAGGCAGGGTGACCGGCAATCAGCCCCAGCATTTT. This gives the protein CSARVGGRVTGNQPQHF.

This chain joins TRBV27 and TRBJ1-4, with a weak D call TRBD1 (6 bases). Germline CDR1 and CDR2: MNHEY and SMNVEV (reference sequence). This CDR3 is built from 15 residues. The V gene lost 8 bases and the J gene lost 8 bases, with 21 bases spanning the gap. CDR3 in DNA: TGTGCCAGCTCATTTAGAGGCAGGGGACGCGAAAAACTGTTTTTT. This translates into CASSFRGRGREKLFF.

This clonotype was counted only a few times. The chain couples TRBV28 to TRBJ2-4; 12 nucleotides line up with TRBD1. The V gene end was trimmed by 2 bases and the J gene end by 13 bases; junction bases not matched to a gene: 9. CDR3 length: 15 residues. The germline CDR1 and CDR2 sequences are MDHEN and SYDVKM. CDR3: CASSLGGQGAREQYF. The CDR3 region has the DNA TGTGCCAGCAGTTTAGGGGGACAGGGGGCGCGGGAGCAGTACTTC.

V is TRBV10-3 and J is TRBJ2-5; the match to TRBD2 covers 8 bases. This CDR3 is 16 amino acids long. Germline CDR1 ENHRY, CDR2 SYGVKD. The junction had 16 bases not matched to a gene; V was cut back by 2 bases and J by 11 bases. The CDR3 DNA is TGTGCCATCAGTGAGCGGGCCAGCGGGAGTTCGAATGAGCAGTACTTC. As protein: CAISERASGSSNEQYF.

This clonotype was found a few times. This rearrangement joins TRBV12-3 or TRBV12-4 to TRBJ1-4, with a tentative D call TRBD1 (5 bases). The CDR3 contains 14 residues. V was pared by 4 bases and J by 8 bases, with 14 bases between. The CDR3 here is CASSWGREGEKLFF. The CDR3, as DNA: TGTGCCAGCAGTTGGGGCAGGGAGGGAGAAAAACTGTTTTTT.

This clonotype was observed a few times. The J gene is TRBJ2-7, the V gene TRBV5-1; a weak D match, TRBD1 (5 bases). Germline assignment: CDR1 SGHRS and CDR2 YFSETQ. This CDR3 spans 14 amino acids. Trimming pared 1 base from V and 5 bases from J, leaving 13 bases between. In DNA form, the CDR3 reads TGCGCCAGCAGCTTGACAGGAAGGATCCACGAGCAGTACTTC. Its translation: CASSLTGRIHEQYF.

This sequence joins TRBV2 and TRBJ2-7, with 7 nucleotides matching TRBD1. Trimming removed 6 bases from V and 6 bases from J; junction bases left unmatched: 8. The germline CDR1 and CDR2 sequences are SNHLY and FYNNEI. This CDR3 has 13 residues. The CDR3 nucleotides are TGTGCCAGCAGACCTACAGGGGCTCCCGAGCAGTACTTC. Translating gives CASRPTGAPEQYF.

The gene calls are TRBV7-2 and TRBJ1-5; tentatively, D is TRBD1 (5 bases). Trimming stripped 3 bases from V and 6 bases from J, with 12 bases between. This CDR3 is built from 14 residues. Germline CDR1 and CDR2: SGHTA and FQGNSA. This CDR3 reads CASSFQGGGQPQHF. CDR3 nucleotide sequence: TGTGCCAGCAGCTTTCAGGGAGGCGGTCAGCCCCAGCATTTT.

Notes on this clonotype: One end of the junction is discordant with germline, which a read error may explain. The chain couples TRBV7-9 to TRBJ1-2, with a weak D call TRBD1 (5 bases). This CDR3 spans 12 amino acids. CDR1 is SEHNR and CDR2 is FQNEAQ in the germline V gene (reference sequence). As DNA, the CDR3 is TGTGCCAGCGGCTTAGCCAGGGCCGGCTACACCTTC. Translating gives CASGLARAGYTF.

Concerning this clonotype: A junction end diverges from the germline sequence, so it may reflect a read error. V is TRBV14 and J is TRBJ1-2; perhaps TRBD1 as D (6 bases). The CDR3 totals 17 residues. The V gene's germline CDR1 is SGHDN and CDR2 FVKESK. The CDR3 DNA reads as TGTGCCGGCAGCCAAGATCTTCATAGAAACAGGGACTATGGCTACACCTTC. Translated, it gives CAGSQDLHRNRDYGYTF.

This clonotype was seen just once. The chain is built from TRBV28 and TRBJ1-5, with D hard to call. The V gene's germline CDR1 is MDHEN and CDR2 SYDVKM. Trimming shortened V by 3 bases and J by 9 bases, and 12 bases separated the two germline ends. CDR3 length equals 13 residues. The CDR3 reads CASSFLVSRPQHF. Written as DNA, the CDR3 is TGTGCCAGCAGTTTCTTGGTGAGTCGGCCCCAGCATTTT.

The chain employs TRBV20-1 and TRBJ2-3, with D tentatively TRBD1 (5 bases). In germline, CDR1 is DFQATT, CDR2 SNEGSKA (reference sequence). This CDR3 is 15 amino acids long. The V gene lost 4 bases and the J gene lost 0 bases, with 14 bases spanning the gap. The CDR3 loop reads CSAIQGELSTDTQYF. The DNA for the CDR3 is TGCAGTGCTATTCAGGGCGAGCTTAGCACAGATACGCAGTATTTT.

This clonotype was seen a few times. CDR3 sequence (DNA): TGCAGCGTTGACGCTCGGGACAGCATCAACTATGGCTACACCTTC. Translation gives CSVDARDSINYGYTF. The J gene is TRBJ1-2, the V gene TRBV29-1, with 7 nucleotides matching TRBD1. From germline, CDR1 is SQVTM and CDR2 ANQGSEA. The CDR3 is 15 amino acids. Germline trimming cut 3 bases from V and 2 bases from J; bases unmatched to any gene: 9.

The V and J genes are TRBV3-1 and TRBJ2-5, with TRBD2 as a possible D gene (5 bases). The V end lost 1 base, the J end lost 2 bases, and 17 bases lay between the germline ends. In germline, CDR1 is LGHDT, CDR2 YNNKEL (reference sequence). The CDR3 spans 17 residues. The CDR3 DNA sequence: TGTGCCAGCAGCCAAGTCATACTAGTAGTGGGGCAAGAGACCCAGTACTTC. Translated: CASSQVILVVGQETQYF.

The chain recombines TRBV2 with TRBJ1-3; D is unclear. Germline V gene lookup returns CDR1 SNHLY and CDR2 FYNNEI. The CDR3 extends over 15 amino acids. The germline V and J ends were trimmed by 3 bases and 0 bases, with 9 bases remaining between them. The chain's CDR3 is CASSDVTYSGNTIYF. In nucleotides, the CDR3 is TGTGCCAGCAGTGACGTCACCTACTCTGGAAACACCATATATTTT.